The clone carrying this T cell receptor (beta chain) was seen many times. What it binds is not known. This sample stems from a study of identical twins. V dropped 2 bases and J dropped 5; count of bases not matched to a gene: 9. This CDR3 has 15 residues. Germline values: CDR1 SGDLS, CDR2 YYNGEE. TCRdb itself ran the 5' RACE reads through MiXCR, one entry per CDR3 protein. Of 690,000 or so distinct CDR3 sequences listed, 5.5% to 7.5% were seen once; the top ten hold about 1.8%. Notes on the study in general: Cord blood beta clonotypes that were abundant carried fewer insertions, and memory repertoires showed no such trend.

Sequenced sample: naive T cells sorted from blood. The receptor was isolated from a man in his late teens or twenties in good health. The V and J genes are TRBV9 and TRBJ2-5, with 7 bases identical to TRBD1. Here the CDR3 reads CASSVSRGGVETQYF. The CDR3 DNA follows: TGTGCCAGCAGCGTGAGCCGAGGGGGCGTGGAGACCCAGTACTTC.